This TCR beta chain was captured by sequencing in a study of monozygotic twins with inflammatory bowel disease. Findings of the study overall: Data gave no support to a single strong signal or clonotype associated with IBD.

The CDR3 runs to 17 residues. Per germline, CDR1 SGHAT and CDR2 FQNNGV. Comment on this clonotype: Its antigen is not known.

Amplification used two nested PCRs: around 17 cycles, then 8 to 10 cycles, on TCRalpha/TCRbeta cDNA. TCRdb re-called the 5' RACE reads and shows each CDR3 protein once, DNA omitted. This table holds 420,000 or so distinct CDR3 sequences. The authors isolated total RNA from whole blood without sorting T cells. The sequence was obtained from a human donor with ulcerative colitis or Crohn's disease, or a healthy co-twin of an affected twin (not recorded which). The chain has TRBV11-2 and TRBJ2-2. The sample was blood. The CDR3 reads CASSLELAAFITGELFF.